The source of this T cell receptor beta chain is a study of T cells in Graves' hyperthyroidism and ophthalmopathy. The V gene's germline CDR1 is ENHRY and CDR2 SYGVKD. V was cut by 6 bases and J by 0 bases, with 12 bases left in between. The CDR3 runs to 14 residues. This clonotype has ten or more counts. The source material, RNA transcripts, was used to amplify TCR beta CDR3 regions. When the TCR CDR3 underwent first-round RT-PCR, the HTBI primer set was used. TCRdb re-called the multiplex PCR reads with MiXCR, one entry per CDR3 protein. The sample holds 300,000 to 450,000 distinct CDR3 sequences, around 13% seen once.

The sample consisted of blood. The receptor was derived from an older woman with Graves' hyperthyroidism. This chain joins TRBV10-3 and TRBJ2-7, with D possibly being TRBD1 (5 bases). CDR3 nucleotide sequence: TGTGCCATCAGGGACACCTCGAGCTCCTACGAGCAGTACTTC. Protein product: CAIRDTSSSYEQYF.